These 16 T cell receptor beta chains were all obtained from the same sample, sequenced in a study of T cell clones after liver transplantation. TCRdb keeps only in-frame clones here, not all; method: immunoSEQ multiplex PCR. The data show some 110,000 clones, around 83% seen once. The specimen was CD4+ T cells from blood, collected before liver transplant. Receptor source: a human donor who received a liver transplant.

The gene calls are TRBV5-8 and TRBJ2-3, with a possible D match to TRBD1 (7 bases). Trimming removed 4 bases from V and 1 base from J, with 13 bases in between. The CDR3 consists of 15 residues. In germline, CDR1 is SGHTS, CDR2 YDEGEE. CDR3: CASSIRGAGTDTQYF. As DNA, the CDR3 is TGTGCCAGCAGCATCAGGGGGGCAGGCACAGATACGCAGTATTTT.

The rearrangement uses TRBV18 and TRBJ1-6; no definite D call. The V and J ends lost 3 bases and 9 bases respectively, with 18 bases between them. Germline V lookup: CDR1 KGHSH, CDR2 LQKENI. The CDR3 extends over 16 amino acids. The CDR3 bases are TGTGCCAGCTCACCGTCGGATCGGACCGGATCTTCACCCCTCCACTTT. Amino acids: CASSPSDRTGSSPLHF.

The chain has TRBV27 and TRBJ2-3; D uncertain. Germline-derived CDR1 and CDR2 are MNHEY and SMNVEV (reference sequence). CDR3 size: 14 residues. The V and J ends lost 5 bases and 4 bases respectively, with 13 bases between them. The CDR3 here is CASSAIQSPDTQYF. Written as DNA, the CDR3 is TGTGCCAGCAGTGCCATCCAGAGCCCAGATACGCAGTATTTT.

This chain joins TRBV28 and TRBJ1-1, with TRBD1 matching 7 bases. This CDR3 region has 14 residues. CDR1 is MDHEN, CDR2 SYDVKM, per germline. Trimming at V came to 4 bases and at J to 1 base, leaving 3 bases not matched to a gene. Written as DNA, the CDR3 is TGTGCCAGCAGTTCCCAGGGGGAGAACACTGAAGCTTTCTTT. It is translated as CASSSQGENTEAFF.

The chain recombines TRBV29-1 with TRBJ2-3; 8 positions match TRBD1. The CDR3 totals 15 residues. The V gene end was trimmed by 1 base and the J gene end by 3 bases; junction bases not matched to a gene: 6. Germline assignment: CDR1 SQVTM and CDR2 ANQGSEA. CDR3 amino acids: CSVEGTGFGTDTQYF. CDR3 bases: TGCAGCGTTGAAGGGACAGGGTTTGGGACAGATACGCAGTATTTT.

The genes are TRBV6-5 and TRBJ1-2; tentative D call: TRBD1 (5 bases). This CDR3 comprises 13 residues. The germline CDR1 and CDR2 sequences are MNHEY and SVGAGI. The V end lost 2 bases, the J end lost 8 bases, and 12 bases lay between the germline ends. In nucleotides, the CDR3 is TGTGCCAGCAGTTACCCAGGGCAGTCAGGCTACACCTTC. It encodes CASSYPGQSGYTF.

This clone was recorded a few times. The rearrangement uses TRBV7-3 and TRBJ1-1; tentative D call: TRBD1 (5 bases). V was clipped by 2 bases and J by 4 bases, with 14 bases between them. Germline values: CDR1 SGHTA, CDR2 FQGTGA. The CDR3 length is 15 residues. The CDR3 DNA reads TGTGCCAGCAGCTTAGTGGCCGGGGGAATCACTGAAGCTTTCTTT. This gives the protein CASSLVAGGITEAFF.

This rearrangement joins TRBV6-1 to TRBJ2-2; D is possibly TRBD1 (5 bases). V lost 7 bases, J lost 2 bases, and 14 bases lay in between. Germline CDR1 MNHNS, CDR2 SASEGT. The CDR3 has 15 amino acids. This CDR3 reads CASTPHGANTGELFF. The CDR3 DNA reads TGTGCCAGCACCCCTCATGGGGCCAACACCGGGGAGCTGTTTTTT.

The rearrangement uses TRBV30 and TRBJ1-2, with 7 bases aligning to TRBD1. The CDR3 spans 14 residues. CDR1 is GTSNPN and CDR2 is SVGIG in the germline V gene (reference sequence). The V segment lost 6 bases and the J segment 2 bases; nucleotides outside the gene matches: 9. The CDR3 DNA follows: TGTGCCTGTCCCCTCAGGGGGGTAAACTATGGCTACACCTTC. Amino acids: CACPLRGVNYGYTF.

This chain connects TRBV28 to TRBJ2-2, with 10 bases lining up with TRBD2. The V gene end was trimmed by 6 bases and the J gene end by 6 bases; junction bases not matched to a gene: 10. The CDR3 covers 16 residues. CDR1 is MDHEN and CDR2 is SYDVKM in the germline V gene. CDR3: CASSRVSGRSSGELFF. The DNA for the CDR3 is TGTGCCAGCAGCAGGGTTAGCGGGAGGTCTTCCGGGGAGCTGTTTTTT.

The rearrangement joins TRBV18 to TRBJ1-4; a weak D match, TRBD1 (5 bases). CDR1 and CDR2 from the germline V gene are KGHSH and LQKENI. With 3 bases removed from V and 3 bases from J, the gap between germline ends came to 11 bases. The CDR3 spans 15 residues. The CDR3 bases are TGTGCCAGCTCACCTGACAGCTCATCTAATGAAAAACTGTTTTTT. Amino acids: CASSPDSSSNEKLFF.

The chain carries TRBV7-8 and TRBJ2-7, with 8 bases fitting TRBD1. The CDR3 is made up of 12 amino acids. The V gene end was trimmed by 11 bases and the J gene end by 3 bases; junction bases not matched to a gene: 6. Germline V gene sequence: CDR1 SGHVS, CDR2 FQNEAQ. CDR3 DNA sequence: TGTGCCCCCGGGACAGGACTCTACGAGCAGTACTTC. It translates to CAPGTGLYEQYF.

The chain recombines TRBV5-5 with TRBJ1-1; TRBD1 is a possible D gene (5 bases). Trimming took off 1 base at V and 3 bases at J, with 10 bases between the two ends. The CDR3 extends over 14 amino acids. Looked up from germline, CDR1 is SGHKS and CDR2 is YYEKEE (reference sequence). CDR3 nucleotide sequence: TGTGCCAGCAGCTTGTTCGCGGGGGACACTGAAGCTTTCTTT. Translation gives CASSLFAGDTEAFF. The whole variable domain, filled in from reference TRBV5-5 and TRBJ1-1, reads DAGVTQSPTHLIKTRGQQVTLRCSPISGHKSVSWYQQVLGQGPQFIFQYYEKEERGRGNFPDRFSARQFPNYSSELNVNALLLGDSALYLCASSLFAGDTEAFFGQGTRLTVV.

The chain links TRBV7-2 to TRBJ2-5; TRBD2 matches 7 bases. The CDR3 has 14 residues. The germline gives CDR1 SGHTA, CDR2 FQGNSA. The junction had 9 bases not matched to a gene; V was cut back by 4 bases and J by 7 bases. This chain's CDR3 is CASSSRTSGGTQYF. DNA of the CDR3: TGTGCCAGCAGCTCCAGGACTAGTGGAGGGACCCAGTACTTC.

The chain recombines TRBV5-4 with TRBJ2-2, with 10 bases identical to TRBD1. The CDR3 is made up of 15 amino acids. From germline, CDR1 is SGHNT and CDR2 YYREEE (reference sequence). V lost 2 bases to trimming and J lost 6 bases; unmatched junction nucleotides: 4. CDR3 in amino acids: CASSFRQGAAGELFF. The CDR3 DNA reads as TGTGCCAGCAGCTTCCGACAGGGGGCGGCCGGGGAGCTGTTTTTT.

The chain joins TRBV4-2 to TRBJ2-7; tentatively, D is TRBD1 (5 bases). Per the germline V gene, CDR1 is LGHNA and CDR2 is YNFKEQ. The CDR3 extends over 15 amino acids. V was clipped by 0 bases and J by 3 bases, with 12 bases between them. The chain's CDR3 is CASSQDRTWIYEQYF. CDR3 DNA: TGTGCCAGCAGCCAAGATCGGACATGGATCTACGAGCAGTACTTC.